The 19 T cell receptor beta chains reported below all come from one sample, sequenced in a study of shared T cell receptors in the human thymus. The method was immunoSEQ multiplex PCR; TCRdb's version includes in-frame clones alone and lacks a portion of them. This table holds over 650,000 clones, about 89% found once. The same sample was also studied in work on human thymus T cells.

Sequenced: thymocytes. The receptors were sampled from a boy in the first two years of life with a congenital heart defect.

The CDR3 here is CASTCDNRPSSYNEQFF. CDR3 coding DNA: TGTGCCAGCACCTGTGACAACCGACCGAGCTCCTACAATGAGCAGTTCTTC. The chain links TRBV28 to TRBJ2-1; no reliable D call. The CDR3 extends over 17 amino acids. The V gene's germline CDR1 is MDHEN and CDR2 SYDVKM. The V and J ends lost 7 bases and 0 bases respectively, with 19 bases between them. Full variable domain (outside the CDR3, taken from reference TRBV28 and TRBJ2-1): DVKVTQSSRYLVKRTGEKVFLECVQDMDHENMFWYRQDPGLGLRLIYFSYDVKMKEKGDIPEGYSVSREKKERFSLILESASTNQTSMYLCASTCDNRPSSYNEQFFGPGTRLTVL.

The chain recombines TRBV12-5 with TRBJ1-4; 7 bases map to TRBD1. The V gene's germline CDR1 is LGHNT and CDR2 FRNRAP. With V trimmed by 2 bases and J by 11 bases, 11 bases remained unmatched. This CDR3 comprises 15 residues. The CDR3: CASGLSTSGTDKLFF. The CDR3, as DNA: TGTGCTAGTGGTTTGTCAACCTCCGGGACAGACAAACTGTTTTTT.

In DNA form, the CDR3 reads TGTGCCAGCACCCCCCGCCAGGCAGGGGATTTGATGAGCAATCAGCCCCAGCATTTT. Amino acid sequence: CASTPRQAGDLMSNQPQHF. This chain connects TRBV28 to TRBJ1-5, with D possibly being TRBD1 (6 bases). Germline CDR1 is MDHEN and CDR2 is SYDVKM. This CDR3 is built from 19 residues. The V end lost 7 bases, the J end lost 1 base, and 26 bases lay between the germline ends.

The rearrangement links TRBV27 to TRBJ1-6, with D perhaps TRBD1 (6 bases). V lost 5 bases to trimming and J lost 0 bases, with 20 bases between them. Germline loops: CDR1 MNHEY, CDR2 SMNVEV (reference sequence). This CDR3 region has 19 residues. The chain's CDR3 is CASSPSPDRKSSYNSPLHF. The CDR3 bases are TGTGCCAGCAGTCCAAGCCCGGACAGAAAAAGCTCCTATAATTCACCCCTCCACTTT.

The chain has TRBV28 and TRBJ2-5, with a tentative D call TRBD1 (5 bases). The CDR3 is 16 residues long. In germline, CDR1 is MDHEN, CDR2 SYDVKM. Deletions cut 5 bases from V and 5 bases from J, with 21 bases between. The CDR3 loop is CASSPPEGARYETQYF. In nucleotides, the CDR3 is TGTGCCAGCAGTCCTCCAGAAGGGGCACGCTACGAGACCCAGTACTTC.

The J gene is TRBJ1-2, the V gene TRBV6-1; 9 bases align to TRBD1. The germline V gene has CDR1 MNHNS and CDR2 SASEGT. CDR3 length: 14 amino acids. V lost 1 base and J lost 8; bases outside the gene matches: 5. This CDR3 is CASSEDTGGAGYTF. CDR3 sequence (DNA): TGTGCCAGCAGTGAAGACACAGGGGGCGCCGGCTACACCTTC.

With respect to this clone: Germline is not matched at one junction end, which may reflect a read error. J is TRBJ1-2 and V is TRBV2; TRBD1 matches 7 bases. Germline V gene sequence: CDR1 SNHLY, CDR2 FYNNEI. This CDR3 region has 13 residues. The CDR3 DNA follows: TGTGCCAGCAGGGAAGAGGGGGCTCTTGGCTACACCTTC. This translates into CASREEGALGYTF.

The chain recombines TRBV30 with TRBJ2-2; 9 bases align to TRBD1. The CDR3 is 15 amino acids. CDR1 and CDR2 from the germline V gene are GTSNPN and SVGIG (reference sequence). J gave up 4 bases and V 2 bases, and 5 bases lay outside the gene matches. As DNA, the CDR3 is TGTGCCTGGAGTACAGGACAGGGGTCCACCGGGGAGCTGTTTTTT. As protein: CAWSTGQGSTGELFF.

This clone has only one observation. The rearrangement uses TRBV11-3 and TRBJ2-7, with 10 positions matching TRBD2. The CDR3 covers 13 residues. V trimming: 2 bases; J trimming: 5 bases; junction bases outside the gene matches: 0. CDR1 and CDR2 from the germline V gene are SGHNT and YENEEA. The CDR3 bases are TGTGCCAGCAGCTTACTAGCGGGAGACGAGCAGTACTTC. It is translated as CASSLLAGDEQYF.

This rearrangement joins TRBV28 to TRBJ1-1, with TRBD1 matching over 9 bases. J gave up 6 bases and V 3 bases, and 11 bases lay outside the gene matches. Looked up from germline, CDR1 is MDHEN and CDR2 is SYDVKM. The CDR3 extends over 16 amino acids. CDR3 in DNA: TGTGCCAGCAGTTTGGAGGGGGACAGGGTGTACCCTGAAGCTTTCTTT. It translates to CASSLEGDRVYPEAFF.

This sequence joins TRBV14 and TRBJ2-1; TRBD1 matches 10 bases. Germline CDR1 and CDR2: SGHDN and FVKESK. CDR3 length equals 16 residues. V shed 4 bases and J 8 bases; nucleotides not matched to a gene: 11. This CDR3 is CASSRERQGANDEQFF. The DNA of the CDR3 is TGTGCCAGCAGCCGTGAACGACAGGGGGCGAACGATGAGCAGTTCTTC.

The V call is TRBV11-1, the J call TRBJ1-1, with a possible D match to TRBD1 (5 bases). Germline lookup yields CDR1 SGHAT and CDR2 FQDESV (reference sequence). Trimming took 6 bases from V and 6 from J, leaving 17 bases between them. The CDR3 has 14 amino acids. In nucleotides, the CDR3 is TGTGCCAGCAGTTTGTCCAGGGAGGATTCTGAAGCTTTCTTT. Translated: CASSLSREDSEAFF.

The J gene is TRBJ1-2, the V gene TRBV5-6; 7 nucleotides line up with TRBD1. The CDR3 contains 14 residues. V trimming: 1 base; J trimming: 3 bases; junction bases outside the gene matches: 3. Germline-derived CDR1 and CDR2 are SGHDT and YYEEEE. Here the CDR3 reads CASSLTGAYYGYTF. For the CDR3, the DNA is TGTGCCAGCAGCTTGACAGGGGCATACTATGGCTACACCTTC.

The chain uses TRBV27 and TRBJ2-7; TRBD2 agrees at 7 bases. V dropped 3 bases and J dropped 7; count of bases not matched to a gene: 9. Germline values: CDR1 MNHEY, CDR2 SMNVEV (reference sequence). The CDR3 has 14 amino acids. The DNA for the CDR3 is TGTGCCAGCAGTTTTTGGGCGGGGGTTAATGAGCAGTACTTC. The encoded protein is CASSFWAGVNEQYF.

This clone was recorded only once. The V call is TRBV28, the J call TRBJ2-3; TRBD2 is a possible D gene (5 bases). Germline lookup yields CDR1 MDHEN and CDR2 SYDVKM. Trimming pared 3 bases from V and 2 bases from J, leaving 15 bases between. The CDR3 covers 16 residues. CDR3 sequence reads: CASSLVLRVDTDTQYF. CDR3 DNA sequence: TGTGCCAGCAGTTTGGTCTTGCGGGTGGACACAGATACGCAGTATTTT.

The gene calls are TRBV15 and TRBJ2-5; 8 nucleotides line up with TRBD2. CDR3 size: 16 residues. Trimming at V came to 0 bases and at J to 5 bases, leaving 8 bases not matched to a gene. The germline CDR1 and CDR2 sequences are LNHNV and YYDKDF (reference sequence). CDR3 sequence (DNA): TGTGCCACCAGCAGAGATCGAAGCGGGAGTGCCGAGACCCAGTACTTC. Its protein product is CATSRDRSGSAETQYF. Supplemented by reference TRBV15 and TRBJ2-5, the full variable domain reads DAMVIQNPRYQVTQFGKPVTLSCSQTLNHNVMYWYQQKSSQAPKLLFHYYDKDFNNEADTPDNFQSRRPNTSFCFLDIRSPGLGDTAMYLCATSRDRSGSAETQYFGPGTRLLVL.

V gene TRBV7-2 combines with J gene TRBJ2-5, with 13 bases matching TRBD2. Germline CDR1 is SGHTA and CDR2 is FQGNSA. Trimming cost V 3 bases and J 5 bases; bases outside gene matches: 6. The CDR3 contains 16 residues. Here the CDR3 DNA reads TGTGCCAGCAGCTTGGGGACTAGCGGGATTCCCGAGACCCAGTACTTC. Protein sequence: CASSLGTSGIPETQYF.

A remark on this clone: The junction does not match germline at one end; this may be a read error. The chain uses TRBV5-1 and TRBJ1-2; no clear D. The CDR3 has 11 amino acids. Germline V gene lookup returns CDR1 SGHRS and CDR2 YFSETQ. CDR3 in amino acids: CASSGGEGYAF. CDR3 sequence (DNA): TGCGCCAGCAGTGGCGGGGAGGGCTACGCCTTC.

The chain is built from TRBV6-5 and TRBJ2-7; 9 bases line up with TRBD1. V shed 7 bases, J shed 4 bases, and the junction held 8 bases outside the gene matches. Germline CDR1 reads MNHEY; CDR2 reads SVGAGI. This CDR3 spans 14 amino acids. CDR3 nucleotides: TGTGCCAGCACTCTCACAGGGGGCTGGTACGAGCAGTACTTC. This sequence encodes CASTLTGGWYEQYF.